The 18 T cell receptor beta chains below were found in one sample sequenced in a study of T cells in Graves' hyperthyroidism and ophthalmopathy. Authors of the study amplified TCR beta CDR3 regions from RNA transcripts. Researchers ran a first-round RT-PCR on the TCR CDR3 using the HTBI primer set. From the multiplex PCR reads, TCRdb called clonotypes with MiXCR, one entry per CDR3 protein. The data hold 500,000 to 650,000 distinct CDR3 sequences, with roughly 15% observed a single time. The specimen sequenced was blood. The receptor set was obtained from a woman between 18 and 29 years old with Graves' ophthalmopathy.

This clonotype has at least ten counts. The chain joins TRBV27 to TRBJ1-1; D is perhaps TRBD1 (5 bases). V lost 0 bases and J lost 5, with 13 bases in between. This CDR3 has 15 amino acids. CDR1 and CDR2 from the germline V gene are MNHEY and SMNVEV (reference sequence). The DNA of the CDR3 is TGTGCCAGCAGTTTATCGGGCAGGGAGGGGACTGAAGCTTTCTTT. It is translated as CASSLSGREGTEAFF.

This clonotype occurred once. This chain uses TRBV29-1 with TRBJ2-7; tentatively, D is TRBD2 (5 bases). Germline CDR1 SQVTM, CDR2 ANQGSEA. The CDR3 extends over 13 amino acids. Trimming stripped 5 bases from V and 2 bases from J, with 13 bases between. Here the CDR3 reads CSVIMEEPYEQYF. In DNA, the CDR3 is TGCAGCGTTATAATGGAGGAACCCTACGAGCAGTACTTC.

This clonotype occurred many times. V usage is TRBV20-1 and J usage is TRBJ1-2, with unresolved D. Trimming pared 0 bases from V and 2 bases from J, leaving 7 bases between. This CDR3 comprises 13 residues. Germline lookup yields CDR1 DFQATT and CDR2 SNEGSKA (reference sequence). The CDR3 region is CSARDSANYGYTF. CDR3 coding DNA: TGCAGTGCTAGAGACAGTGCGAACTATGGCTACACCTTC.

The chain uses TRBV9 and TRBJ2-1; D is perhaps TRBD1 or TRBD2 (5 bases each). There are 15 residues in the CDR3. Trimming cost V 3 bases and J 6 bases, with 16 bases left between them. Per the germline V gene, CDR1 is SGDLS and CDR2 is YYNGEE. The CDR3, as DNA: TGTGCCAGCAGCGAGCAGGGTTGGAGCGGCAATGAGCAGTTCTTC. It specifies CASSEQGWSGNEQFF.

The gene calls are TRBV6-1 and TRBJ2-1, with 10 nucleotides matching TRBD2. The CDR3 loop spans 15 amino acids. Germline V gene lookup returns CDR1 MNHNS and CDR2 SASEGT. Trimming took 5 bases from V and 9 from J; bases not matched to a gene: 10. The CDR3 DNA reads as TGTGCCAGCAGTTCCTTAGCGGGAGGAGGTAGTGAGCAGTTCTTC. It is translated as CASSSLAGGGSEQFF.

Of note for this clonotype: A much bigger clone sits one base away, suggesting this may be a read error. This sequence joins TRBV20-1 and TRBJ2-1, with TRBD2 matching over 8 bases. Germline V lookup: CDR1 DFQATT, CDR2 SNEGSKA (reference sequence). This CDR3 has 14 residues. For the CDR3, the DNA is TGCAGTGCTAGAGAATCTCTAGCGGGCAATGAGCAGTCCTTC. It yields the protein CSARESLAGNEQSF.

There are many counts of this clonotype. CDR3 protein: CASRLYRAVDTQYF. DNA of the CDR3: TGTGCCAGCAGACTTTACAGGGCGGTAGATACGCAGTATTTT. The V and J genes are TRBV2 and TRBJ2-3, with D possibly TRBD1 on 6 matching bases. Trimming left V 6 bases short and J 5 bases short, with 15 bases between. The CDR3 is made up of 14 amino acids. Germline loops: CDR1 SNHLY, CDR2 FYNNEI.

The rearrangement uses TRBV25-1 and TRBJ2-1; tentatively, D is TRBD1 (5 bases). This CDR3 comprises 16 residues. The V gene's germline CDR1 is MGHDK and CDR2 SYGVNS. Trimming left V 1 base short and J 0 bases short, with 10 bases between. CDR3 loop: CASSELGLTSYNEQFF. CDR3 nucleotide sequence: TGTGCCAGCAGTGAATTGGGGCTTACCTCCTACAATGAGCAGTTCTTC.

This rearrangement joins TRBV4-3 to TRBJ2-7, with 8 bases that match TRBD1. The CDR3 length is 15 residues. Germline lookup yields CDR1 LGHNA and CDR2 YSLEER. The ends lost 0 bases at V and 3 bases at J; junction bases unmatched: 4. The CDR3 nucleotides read TGCGCCAGCAGCCAAGATTCGGGGACAGGCTACGAGCAGTACTTC. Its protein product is CASSQDSGTGYEQYF.

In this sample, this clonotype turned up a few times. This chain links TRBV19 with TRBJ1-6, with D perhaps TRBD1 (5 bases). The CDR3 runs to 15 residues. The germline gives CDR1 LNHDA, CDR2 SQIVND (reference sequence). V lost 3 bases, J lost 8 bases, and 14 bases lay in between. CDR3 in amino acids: CASSIRAGGDSPLHF. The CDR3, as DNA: TGTGCCAGTAGTATCAGGGCGGGCGGTGATTCACCCCTCCACTTT.

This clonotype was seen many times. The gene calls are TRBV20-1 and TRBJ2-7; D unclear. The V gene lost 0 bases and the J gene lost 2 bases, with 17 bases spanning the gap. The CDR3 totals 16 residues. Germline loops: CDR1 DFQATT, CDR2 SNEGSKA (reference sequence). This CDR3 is CSARDFNSGMAYEQYF. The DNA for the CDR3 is TGCAGTGCTAGAGATTTCAACTCAGGCATGGCCTACGAGCAGTACTTC.

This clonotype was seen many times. The CDR3 nucleotides are TGTGCCAGCAGTTATAACGAGCAGTACTTC. It translates to CASSYNEQYF. The chain employs TRBV27 and TRBJ2-7, with D unresolved. CDR3 length equals 10 residues. Trimming took off 4 bases at V and 5 bases at J, with 3 bases between the two ends. CDR1 and CDR2 (germline): MNHEY, SMNVEV (reference sequence).

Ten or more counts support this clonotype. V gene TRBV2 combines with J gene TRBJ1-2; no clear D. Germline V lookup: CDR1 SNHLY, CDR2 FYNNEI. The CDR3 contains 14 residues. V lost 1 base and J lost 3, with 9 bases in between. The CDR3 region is CASSEEEGYYGYTF. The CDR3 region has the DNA TGTGCCAGCAGTGAAGAGGAAGGGTACTATGGCTACACCTTC.

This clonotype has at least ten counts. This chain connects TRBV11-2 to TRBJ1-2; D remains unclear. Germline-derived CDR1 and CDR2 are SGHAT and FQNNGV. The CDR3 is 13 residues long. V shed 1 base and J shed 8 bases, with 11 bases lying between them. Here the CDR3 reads CASSLGSGSGYTF. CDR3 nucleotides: TGTGCCAGCAGCTTAGGTTCGGGGTCGGGCTACACCTTC.

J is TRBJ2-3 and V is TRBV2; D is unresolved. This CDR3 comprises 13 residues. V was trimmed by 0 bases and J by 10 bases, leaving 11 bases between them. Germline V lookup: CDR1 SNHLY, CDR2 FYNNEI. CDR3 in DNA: TGTGCCAGCAGTGAAGCAGAGCTCCGGCCGCAGTATTTT. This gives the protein CASSEAELRPQYF.

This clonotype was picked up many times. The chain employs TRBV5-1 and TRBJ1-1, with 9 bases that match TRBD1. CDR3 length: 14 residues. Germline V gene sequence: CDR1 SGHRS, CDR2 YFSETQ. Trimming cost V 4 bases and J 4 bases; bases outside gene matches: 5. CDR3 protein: CASSDGTGSTEAFF. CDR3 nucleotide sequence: TGCGCCAGCAGCGACGGGACAGGGAGCACTGAAGCTTTCTTT.

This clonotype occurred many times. The CDR3 region has the DNA TGTGCCTGGAGGACAGGGCGATGGGACACTGAAGCTTTCTTT. This gives the protein CAWRTGRWDTEAFF. The chain has TRBV30 and TRBJ1-1; 7 bases are shared with TRBD1. The ends lost 3 bases at V and 3 bases at J; junction bases unmatched: 7. There are 14 residues in the CDR3. From germline, CDR1 is GTSNPN and CDR2 SVGIG (reference sequence).

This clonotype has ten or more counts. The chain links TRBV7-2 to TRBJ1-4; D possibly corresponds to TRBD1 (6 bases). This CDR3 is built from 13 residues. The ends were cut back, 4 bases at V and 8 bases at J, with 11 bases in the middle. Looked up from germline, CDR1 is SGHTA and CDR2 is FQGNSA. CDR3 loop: CASSSPGAEKLFF. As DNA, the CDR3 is TGTGCCAGCAGCTCCCCAGGGGCGGAAAAACTGTTTTTT.